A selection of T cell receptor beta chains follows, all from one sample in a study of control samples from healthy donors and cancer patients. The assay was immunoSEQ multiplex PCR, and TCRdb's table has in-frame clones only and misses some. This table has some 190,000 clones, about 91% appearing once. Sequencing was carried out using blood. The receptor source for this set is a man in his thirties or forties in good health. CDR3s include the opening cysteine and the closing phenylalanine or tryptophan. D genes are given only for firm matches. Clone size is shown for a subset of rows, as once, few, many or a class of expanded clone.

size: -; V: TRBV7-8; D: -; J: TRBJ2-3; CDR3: CASSLEVLTDTQYF; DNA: TGTGCCAGCAGCTTAGAAGTCCTCACAGATACGCAGTATTTT
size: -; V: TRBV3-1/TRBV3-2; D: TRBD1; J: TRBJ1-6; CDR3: CASSHSGTGGHSPLHF; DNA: TGTGCCAGCAGCCACTCCGGGACAGGGGGGCATTCACCCCTCCACTTT
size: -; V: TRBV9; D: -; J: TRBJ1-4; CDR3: CASSVEGTPATNEKLFF; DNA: TGTGCCAGCAGCGTAGAGGGGACTCCCGCAACTAATGAAAAACTGTTTTTT
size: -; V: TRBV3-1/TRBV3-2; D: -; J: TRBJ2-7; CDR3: CASSQEVPYEQYF; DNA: TGTGCCAGCAGCCAAGAGGTGCCCTACGAGCAGTACTTC
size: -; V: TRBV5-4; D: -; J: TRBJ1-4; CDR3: CASSLDLGGEKLFF; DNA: TGTGCCAGCAGCTTGGACCTGGGTGGTGAAAAACTGTTTTTT
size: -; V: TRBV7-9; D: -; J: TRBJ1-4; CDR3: CASSLSAGDEKLFF; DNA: TGTGCCAGCAGCTTATCGGCAGGGGATGAAAAACTGTTTTTT
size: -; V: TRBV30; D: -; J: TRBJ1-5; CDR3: CAWSSQGNQPQHF; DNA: TGTGCCTGGAGTTCGCAGGGGAATCAGCCCCAGCATTTT
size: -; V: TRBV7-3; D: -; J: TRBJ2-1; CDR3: CASSSLVRGEQFF; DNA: TGTGCCAGCAGCTCCCTAGTTCGCGGTGAGCAGTTCTTC
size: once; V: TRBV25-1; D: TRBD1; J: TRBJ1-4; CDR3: CASSRRQGGEKLFF; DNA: TGTGCCAGCAGTCGTCGACAGGGTGGTGAAAAACTGTTTTTT
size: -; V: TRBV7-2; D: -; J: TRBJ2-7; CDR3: CASSLHLGTPTRTNYEQYF; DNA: TGTGCCAGCAGCTTACACCTCGGGACACCGACCCGAACTAATTACGAGCAGTACTTC
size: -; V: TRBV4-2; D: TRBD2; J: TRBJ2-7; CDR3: CASSQELGGVTYEQYF; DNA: TGTGCCAGCAGCCAAGAATTGGGAGGGGTCACCTACGAGCAGTACTTC
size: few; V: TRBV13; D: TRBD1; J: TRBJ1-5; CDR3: CASSYRGNQPQHF; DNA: TGTGCCAGCAGTTACAGGGGAAATCAGCCCCAGCATTTT
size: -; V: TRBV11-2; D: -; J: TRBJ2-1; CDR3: CASSLVAYNEQFF; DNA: TGTGCCAGCAGCTTAGTCGCCTACAATGAGCAGTTCTTC
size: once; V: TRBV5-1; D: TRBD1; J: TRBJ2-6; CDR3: CASSFGQGASGANVLTF; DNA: TGCGCCAGCAGCTTCGGACAGGGTGCCTCTGGGGCCAACGTCCTGACTTTC
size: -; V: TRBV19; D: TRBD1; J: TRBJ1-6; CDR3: CASRGQGDNSPLHF; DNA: TGTGCCAGTAGGGGACAGGGGGATAACTCACCCCTCCACTTT
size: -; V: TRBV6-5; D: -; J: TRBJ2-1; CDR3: CASGPGWGYNEQFF; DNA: TGTGCCAGCGGACCAGGGTGGGGCTACAATGAGCAGTTCTTC
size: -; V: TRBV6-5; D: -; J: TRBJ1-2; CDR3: CASSYSDSPGYTF; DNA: TGTGCCAGCAGTTACTCGGACAGCCCTGGCTACACCTTC
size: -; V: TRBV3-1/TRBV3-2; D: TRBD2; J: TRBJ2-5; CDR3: CASSQGRTSFYF; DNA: TGTGCCAGCAGCCAAGGCCGGACTAGCTTTTACTTC
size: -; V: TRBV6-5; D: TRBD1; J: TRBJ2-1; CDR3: CASRNRGPSYNEQFF; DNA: TGTGCCAGCAGAAACAGGGGGCCCTCCTACAATGAGCAGTTCTTC
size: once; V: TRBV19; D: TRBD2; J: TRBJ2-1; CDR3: CASTPGLAGGLSYNEQFF; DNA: TGTGCCAGTACCCCGGGACTAGCGGGGGGGCTCTCCTACAATGAGCAGTTCTTC
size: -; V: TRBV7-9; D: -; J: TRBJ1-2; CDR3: CASSLESGKVYGYTF; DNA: TGTGCCAGCAGCTTAGAGTCGGGTAAAGTCTATGGCTACACCTTC
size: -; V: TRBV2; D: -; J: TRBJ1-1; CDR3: CASSVVREGAFF; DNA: TGTGCCAGCAGTGTAGTAAGGGAGGGAGCTTTCTTT
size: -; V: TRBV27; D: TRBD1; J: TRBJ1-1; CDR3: CASSFRDRGRDLNTEAFF; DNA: TGTGCCAGCAGTTTCCGGGACAGGGGGCGAGACCTGAACACTGAAGCTTTCTTT
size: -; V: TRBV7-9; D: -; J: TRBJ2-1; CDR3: CASSLVLGNEQFF; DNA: TGTGCCAGCAGCTTAGTGCTCGGCAATGAGCAGTTCTTC
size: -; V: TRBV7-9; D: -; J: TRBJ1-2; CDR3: CASSPGRGREYGYTF; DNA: TGTGCCAGCAGCCCCGGAAGGGGTAGGGAGTATGGCTACACCTTC
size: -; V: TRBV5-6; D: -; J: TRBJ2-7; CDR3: CASSLGLSPSYEQYF; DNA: TGTGCCAGCAGCTTGGGACTTAGTCCTTCGTACGAGCAGTACTTC
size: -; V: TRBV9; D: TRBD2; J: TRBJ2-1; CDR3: CASGRDYRSDEQFF; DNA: TGTGCCAGCGGCCGGGACTACCGTTCCGATGAGCAGTTCTTC
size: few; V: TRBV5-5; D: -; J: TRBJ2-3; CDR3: CASSLGRTDTQYF; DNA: TGTGCCAGCAGCTTGGGGCGCACAGATACGCAGTATTTT
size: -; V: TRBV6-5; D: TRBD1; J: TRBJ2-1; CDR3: CASSLTGINYNEQFF; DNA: TGTGCCAGCAGCCTGACAGGGATAAACTACAATGAGCAGTTCTTC
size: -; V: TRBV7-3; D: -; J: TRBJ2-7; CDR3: CASSKWPGDEQYF; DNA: TGTGCCAGCAGTAAGTGGCCCGGCGACGAGCAGTACTTC
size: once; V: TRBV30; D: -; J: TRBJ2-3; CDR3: CAWSRGVLSADTQYF; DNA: TGTGCCTGGAGTAGGGGGGTCCTTTCCGCAGATACGCAGTATTTT
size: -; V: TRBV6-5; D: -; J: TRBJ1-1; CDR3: CASSYRGDAEAFF; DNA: TGTGCCAGCAGTTACAGGGGTGATGCTGAAGCTTTCTTT
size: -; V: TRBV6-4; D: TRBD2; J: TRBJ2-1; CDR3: CASARTSVHHGEQFF; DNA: TGTGCCAGCGCCAGGACTAGCGTCCACCACGGGGAGCAGTTCTTC
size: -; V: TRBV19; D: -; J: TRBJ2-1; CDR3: CASRPTGSDNEQFF; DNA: TGTGCCAGTAGACCCACAGGGAGCGACAATGAGCAGTTCTTC
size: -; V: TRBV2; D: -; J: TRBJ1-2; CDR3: CASSGETSYGYTF; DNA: TGTGCCAGCAGTGGCGAGACAAGCTATGGCTACACCTTC
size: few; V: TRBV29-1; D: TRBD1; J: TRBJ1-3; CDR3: CSVAYRTGSGNTIYF; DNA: TGCAGCGTTGCTTATCGGACAGGGTCTGGAAACACCATATATTTT
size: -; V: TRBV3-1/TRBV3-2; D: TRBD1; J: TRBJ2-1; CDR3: CASSPGQGSYNEQFF; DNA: TGTGCCAGCAGCCCAGGACAGGGCTCCTACAATGAGCAGTTCTTC
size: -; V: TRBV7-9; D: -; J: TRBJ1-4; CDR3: CASSLASTGREKLFF; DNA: TGTGCCAGCAGCTTAGCGAGTACAGGGCGGGAAAAACTGTTTTTT
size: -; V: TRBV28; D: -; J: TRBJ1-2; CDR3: CASRYTEYGYTF; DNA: TGTGCCAGCAGGTATACAGAATATGGCTACACCTTC
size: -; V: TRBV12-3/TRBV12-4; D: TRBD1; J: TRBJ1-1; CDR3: CASSRTGEAFF; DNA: TGTGCCAGCAGCCGGACAGGGGAAGCTTTCTTT
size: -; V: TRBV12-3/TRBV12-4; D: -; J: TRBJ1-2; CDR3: CASSLEQGGYTF; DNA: TGTGCCAGCAGCCTAGAACAGGGTGGCTACACCTTC
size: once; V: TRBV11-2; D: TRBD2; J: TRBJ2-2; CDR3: CASSYGTSGQVNTGELFF; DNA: TGTGCCAGCAGCTACGGGACTAGCGGACAAGTGAACACCGGGGAGCTGTTTTTT
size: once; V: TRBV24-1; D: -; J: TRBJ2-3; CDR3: CATSDNFDPGTQYF; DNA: TGTGCCACCAGTGATAACTTCGACCCGGGTACGCAGTATTTT
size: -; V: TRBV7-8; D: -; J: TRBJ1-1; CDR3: CASSLEAGITNTEAFF; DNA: TGTGCCAGCAGCTTAGAGGCAGGTATCACGAACACTGAAGCTTTCTTT
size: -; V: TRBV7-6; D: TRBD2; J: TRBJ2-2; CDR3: CASSLRRTSGGQDTGELFF; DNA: TGTGCCAGCAGCCTGCGGAGGACTAGCGGGGGACAGGACACCGGGGAGCTGTTTTTT
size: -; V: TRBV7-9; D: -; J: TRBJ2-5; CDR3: CASSSNMMEETQYF; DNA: TGTGCCAGCAGCTCCAACATGATGGAAGAGACCCAGTACTTC
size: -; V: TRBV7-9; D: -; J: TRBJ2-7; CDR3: CASSSDPTITTGEQYF; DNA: TGTGCCAGCAGCTCAGACCCAACTATTACTACGGGGGAGCAGTACTTC
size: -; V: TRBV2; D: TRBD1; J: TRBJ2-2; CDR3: CASRTTGMNTGELFF; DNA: TGTGCCAGCAGGACGACAGGGATGAACACCGGGGAGCTGTTTTTT
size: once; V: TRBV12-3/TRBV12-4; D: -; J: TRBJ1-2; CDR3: CASSFTANYGYTF; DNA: TGTGCCAGCAGTTTCACAGCTAACTATGGCTACACCTTC
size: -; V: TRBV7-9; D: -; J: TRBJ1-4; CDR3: CASSLRAGANEKLFF; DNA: TGTGCCAGCAGCCTAAGAGCCGGGGCGAATGAAAAACTGTTTTTT
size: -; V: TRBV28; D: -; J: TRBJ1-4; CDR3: CASSWAGSNEKLFF; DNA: TGTGCCAGCAGTTGGGCAGGATCTAATGAAAAACTGTTTTTT
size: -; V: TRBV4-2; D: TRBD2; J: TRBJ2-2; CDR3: CASSQDRGTTTSTGELFF; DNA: TGTGCCAGCAGCCAAGACCGGGGGACTACCACTAGCACCGGGGAGCTGTTTTTT
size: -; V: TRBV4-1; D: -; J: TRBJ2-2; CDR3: CASSQLGGLNTGELFF; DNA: TGCGCCAGCAGCCAATTGGGGGGTCTCAACACCGGGGAGCTGTTTTTT
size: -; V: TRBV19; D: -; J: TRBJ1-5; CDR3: CASRVKSGDFQPQHF; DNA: TGTGCCAGTAGGGTTAAATCCGGGGATTTTCAGCCCCAGCATTTT
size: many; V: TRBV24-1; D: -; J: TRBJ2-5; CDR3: CATSDKDVLETQYF; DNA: TGTGCCACCAGTGATAAAGACGTCCTCGAGACCCAGTACTTC
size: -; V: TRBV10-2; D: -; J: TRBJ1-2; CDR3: CASSEPQVFGYTF; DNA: TGCGCCAGCAGTGAGCCACAGGTCTTTGGCTACACCTTC
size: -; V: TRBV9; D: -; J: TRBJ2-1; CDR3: CASSPPQGGYNEQFF; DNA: TGTGCCAGCAGCCCTCCACAGGGTGGATACAATGAGCAGTTCTTC